Below, 16 T cell receptor beta chains from the same sample are listed, as sequenced in a study of control samples from healthy donors and cancer patients. TCRdb's table, derived via immunoSEQ multiplex PCR, lists solely in-frame clones and lacks some. The table lists over 120,000 clones, around 94% of them singletons. The sequenced sample consisted of PBMCs. The receptors stem from a man aged 55 to 70 with colorectal cancer.

This chain uses TRBV29-1 with TRBJ1-5; 9 positions match TRBD1. Per the germline V gene, CDR1 is SQVTM and CDR2 is ANQGSEA. This CDR3 has 16 residues. V shed 6 bases, J shed 2 bases, and the junction held 11 bases outside the gene matches. The CDR3 bases are TGCAGCGTCGGGACAGGGTCTTCGACGGGCAATCAGCCCCAGCATTTT. Translating gives CSVGTGSSTGNQPQHF.

The chain has TRBV19 and TRBJ1-3; D not resolved. The CDR3 consists of 16 residues. Trimming stripped 0 bases from V and 0 bases from J, with 9 bases between. Germline CDR1 reads LNHDA; CDR2 reads SQIVND (reference sequence). CDR3 nucleotides: TGTGCCAGTAGTATAGATCGGACTGTCTCTGGAAACACCATATATTTT. Translating it yields CASSIDRTVSGNTIYF.

The rearrangement uses TRBV29-1 and TRBJ2-7; 7 bases line up with TRBD1. The CDR3 is 13 residues long. CDR1 is SQVTM and CDR2 is ANQGSEA in the germline V gene. Trimming at V came to 6 bases and at J to 1 base, leaving 6 bases not matched to a gene. The CDR3 region has the DNA TGCAGCGTCGGTACGACAGGGTCCTACGAGCAGTACTTC. This sequence encodes CSVGTTGSYEQYF.

The gene calls are TRBV18 and TRBJ1-1; TRBD1 is a possible D gene (5 bases). V was pared by 3 bases and J by 10 bases, with 9 bases between. Germline CDR1 KGHSH, CDR2 LQKENI. The CDR3 length is 11 residues. The DNA of the CDR3 is TGTGCCAGCTCACCCCAAGGGGTAGCTTTCTTT. Amino acids: CASSPQGVAFF.

This chain joins TRBV20-1 and TRBJ1-2; a possible D gene is TRBD1 (6 bases). Germline CDR1 is DFQATT and CDR2 is SNEGSKA (reference sequence). Trimming removed 3 bases from V and 2 bases from J, with 10 bases in between. This CDR3 spans 13 amino acids. CDR3 residues: CSASPGDNYGYTF. DNA of the CDR3: TGCAGTGCTAGTCCAGGGGACAACTATGGCTACACCTTC.

Only a few counts were recorded for this clone. The chain couples TRBV12-3 or TRBV12-4 to TRBJ1-5; D remains unclear. This CDR3 has 13 amino acids. The V end lost 6 bases, the J end lost 0 bases, and 6 bases lay between the germline ends. CDR3 protein: CASSQNSNQPQHF. CDR3 coding DNA: TGTGCCAGCAGCCAAAATAGCAATCAGCCCCAGCATTTT.

CDR3 amino acids: CASSPETGGAGANVLTF. CDR3 DNA sequence: TGTGCCAGCTCACCAGAGACAGGGGGTGCCGGGGCCAACGTCCTGACTTTC. The chain employs TRBV18 and TRBJ2-6, with 9 bases fitting TRBD1. V was pared by 2 bases and J by 4 bases, with 6 bases of the junction left unmatched. CDR3 length equals 17 residues. Germline V gene sequence: CDR1 KGHSH, CDR2 LQKENI.

The chain is built from TRBV6-5 and TRBJ1-1; 10 bases align to TRBD1. V shed 6 bases and J 0 bases; nucleotides not matched to a gene: 1. The V gene's germline CDR1 is MNHEY and CDR2 SVGAGI. CDR3 size: 14 residues. The CDR3 spells CASRDRGMNTEAFF. CDR3 sequence (DNA): TGTGCCAGCAGGGACAGGGGGATGAACACTGAAGCTTTCTTT.

The chain joins TRBV18 to TRBJ2-4; tentative D call: TRBD1 (6 bases). The CDR3 has 13 residues. CDR1 KGHSH and CDR2 LQKENI come from the germline V gene. V gave up 3 bases and J gave up 8 bases, with 11 bases separating them. The CDR3 sequence is CASSPGHQDIQYF. DNA of the CDR3: TGTGCCAGCTCACCGGGACACCAGGACATTCAGTACTTC.

The chain recombines TRBV5-1 with TRBJ2-1, with D hard to call. CDR1 and CDR2 from the germline V gene are SGHRS and YFSETQ. V dropped 0 bases and J dropped 7 bases, with 5 bases sitting between them. The CDR3 runs to 12 residues. The CDR3 loop reads CASSLVNNEQFF. CDR3 bases: TGCGCCAGCAGCTTGGTAAATAATGAGCAGTTCTTC.

This sequence joins TRBV3-1 (or the pseudogene TRBV3-2) and TRBJ2-5, with 7 positions matching TRBD1. Per germline, CDR1 LGHDT and CDR2 YNNKEL (reference sequence). The CDR3 loop spans 14 amino acids. With 1 base clipped from V and 5 bases from J, the junction kept 4 bases outside the gene matches. CDR3: CASSQGGRGETQYF. Written as DNA, the CDR3 is TGTGCCAGCAGCCAAGGTGGCAGGGGGGAGACCCAGTACTTC.

The chain links TRBV20-1 to TRBJ2-3; TRBD2 agrees at 7 bases. The CDR3 covers 11 residues. With V trimmed by 6 bases and J by 9 bases, 6 bases remained unmatched. Germline V gives CDR1 DFQATT, CDR2 SNEGSKA (reference sequence). The CDR3 protein is CSAGSGATQYF. Here the CDR3 DNA reads TGCAGTGCCGGCAGCGGGGCCACGCAGTATTTT.

The genes are TRBV6-1 and TRBJ2-2; no clear D. Germline values: CDR1 MNHNS, CDR2 SASEGT. V lost 2 bases and J 5 bases, leaving 9 bases between the germline ends. This CDR3 contains 14 residues. Here the CDR3 reads CASSEQGKTGELFF. The CDR3 coding sequence is TGTGCCAGCAGTGAACAAGGGAAGACCGGGGAGCTGTTTTTT.

The chain combines TRBV28 with TRBJ1-2; TRBD1 matches 7 bases. The V and J ends lost 5 bases and 7 bases, in that order; junction bases with no gene match: 13. The CDR3 consists of 15 residues. From germline, CDR1 is MDHEN and CDR2 SYDVKM. CDR3 in amino acids: CASSPAATGSGGYTF. Here the CDR3 DNA reads TGTGCCAGCAGTCCCGCTGCGACAGGGTCGGGTGGCTACACCTTC.

The CDR3 DNA sequence: TGCGCCAGCAGCCAAGATATAACCGTGAACACTGAAGCTTTCTTT. Translated, it gives CASSQDITVNTEAFF. The chain combines TRBV4-1 with TRBJ1-1; D call uncertain. V was trimmed by 0 bases and J by 0 bases, leaving 8 bases between them. CDR3 length: 15 residues. Germline CDR1 reads MGHRA; CDR2 reads YSYEKL.

This chain joins TRBV4-1 and TRBJ2-3; 8 positions match TRBD1. The ends lost 4 bases at V and 5 bases at J; junction bases unmatched: 8. The CDR3 spans 15 residues. Germline CDR1 reads MGHRA; CDR2 reads YSYEKL. CDR3 in DNA: TGCGCCAGCAGCCCACTTCAGGGGGCAGGAGATACGCAGTATTTT. This encodes CASSPLQGAGDTQYF.